This TCR beta chain was documented in a study of regulatory T cells in long-lasting Graves disease. Through Arm-PCR of CDR3 regions and iRepertoire HTBI primers, TCR beta libraries were built. TCRdb reprocessed the multiplex PCR reads with MiXCR, giving one entry per CDR3 protein. The sample gives approximately 460,000 distinct CDR3 sequences, about a sixth of which show up once; around 10% is in the top ten. Sample time point: newly diagnosed GD, antithyroid drugs for less than 3 months. PBMC-extracted RNA yielded the TCR library. This clonotype was seen a few times. This sample also appeared in a second study, on T cells in Graves' hyperthyroidism and ophthalmopathy. That source reports: Patients with uncontrolled infections, other autoimmune diseases, pregnancy or lactation were excluded.

This material consisted of peripheral blood mononuclear cells (PBMCs), taken at new diagnosis, from a patient treated with antithyroid drugs. This clonotype was sampled from a woman in her 30s with Graves disease.

The CDR3 protein is CASSSLPSYGYTF. In DNA form, the CDR3 reads TGTGCCAGTAGTAGCCTCCCGAGCTATGGCTACACCTTC. J is TRBJ1-2 and V is TRBV19; D is ambiguous. This CDR3 is built from 13 residues. V shed 4 bases and J shed 4 bases, with 10 bases lying between them. Germline values: CDR1 LNHDA, CDR2 SQIVND (reference sequence).